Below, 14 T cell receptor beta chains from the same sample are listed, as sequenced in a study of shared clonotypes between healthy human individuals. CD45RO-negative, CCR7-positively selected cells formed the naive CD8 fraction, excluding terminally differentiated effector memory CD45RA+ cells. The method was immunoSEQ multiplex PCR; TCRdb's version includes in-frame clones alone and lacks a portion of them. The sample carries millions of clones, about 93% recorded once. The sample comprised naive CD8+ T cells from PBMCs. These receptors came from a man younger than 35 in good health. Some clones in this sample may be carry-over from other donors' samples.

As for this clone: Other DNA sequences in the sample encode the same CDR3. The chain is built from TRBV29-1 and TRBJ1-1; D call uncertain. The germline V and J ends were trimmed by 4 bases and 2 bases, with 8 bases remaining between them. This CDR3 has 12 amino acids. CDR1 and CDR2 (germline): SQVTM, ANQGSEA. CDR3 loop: CSVVAANTEAFF. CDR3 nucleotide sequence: TGCAGCGTTGTGGCAGCAAACACTGAAGCTTTCTTT.

Here the CDR3 reads CASSVGQELNTEAFF. CDR3 in DNA: TGTGCCAGCAGCGTAGGACAGGAATTGAACACTGAAGCTTTCTTT. The gene calls are TRBV9 and TRBJ1-1; TRBD1 is a possible D gene (6 bases). This CDR3 has 15 amino acids. The germline CDR1 and CDR2 sequences are SGDLS and YYNGEE. Trimming took 0 bases from V and 0 from J, leaving 9 bases between them.

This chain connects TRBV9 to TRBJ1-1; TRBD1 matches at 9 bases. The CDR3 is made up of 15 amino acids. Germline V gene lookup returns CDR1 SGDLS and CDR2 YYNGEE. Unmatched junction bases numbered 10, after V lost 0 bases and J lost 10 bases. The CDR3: CASSVDATGGDGAFF. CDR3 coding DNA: TGTGCCAGCAGCGTAGACGCGACAGGGGGAGATGGAGCTTTCTTT.

CDR3 sequence (DNA): TGCGCCAGCAGCCAAGTTCGAATAGCGGGAGCAGAAGACAATGAGCAGTTCTTC. Translation gives CASSQVRIAGAEDNEQFF. The chain uses TRBV4-1 and TRBJ2-1; TRBD2 matches at 9 bases. The junction had 12 bases not matched to a gene; V was cut back by 1 base and J by 5 bases. CDR3 length: 18 amino acids. The germline gives CDR1 MGHRA, CDR2 YSYEKL.

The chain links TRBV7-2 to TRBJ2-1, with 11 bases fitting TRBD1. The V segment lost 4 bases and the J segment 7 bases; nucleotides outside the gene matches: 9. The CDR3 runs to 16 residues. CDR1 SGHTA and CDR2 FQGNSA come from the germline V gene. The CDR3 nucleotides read TGTGCCAGCAGCTCCCCGGGACAGGGGGATTGGAATGAGCAGTTCTTC. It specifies CASSSPGQGDWNEQFF.

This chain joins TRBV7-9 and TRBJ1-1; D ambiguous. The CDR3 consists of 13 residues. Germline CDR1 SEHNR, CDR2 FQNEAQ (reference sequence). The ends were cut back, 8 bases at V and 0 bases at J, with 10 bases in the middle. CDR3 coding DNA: TGTGCCAGCGGCGGGCGAGTGAACACTGAAGCTTTCTTT. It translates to CASGGRVNTEAFF.

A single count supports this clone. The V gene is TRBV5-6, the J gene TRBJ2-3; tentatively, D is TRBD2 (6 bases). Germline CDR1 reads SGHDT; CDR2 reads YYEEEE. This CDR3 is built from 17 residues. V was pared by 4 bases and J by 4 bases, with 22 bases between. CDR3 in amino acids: CASSPEGWAIGADTQYF. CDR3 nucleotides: TGTGCCAGCAGCCCGGAGGGGTGGGCTATAGGGGCAGATACGCAGTATTTT.

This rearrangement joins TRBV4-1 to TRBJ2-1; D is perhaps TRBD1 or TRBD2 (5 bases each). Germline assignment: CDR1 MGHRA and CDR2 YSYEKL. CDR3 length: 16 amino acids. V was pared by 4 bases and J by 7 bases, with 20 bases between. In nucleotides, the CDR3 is TGCGCCAGCAGCCCGTCGGGGCGTGGGGCCCTAAATGAGCAGTTCTTC. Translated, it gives CASSPSGRGALNEQFF.

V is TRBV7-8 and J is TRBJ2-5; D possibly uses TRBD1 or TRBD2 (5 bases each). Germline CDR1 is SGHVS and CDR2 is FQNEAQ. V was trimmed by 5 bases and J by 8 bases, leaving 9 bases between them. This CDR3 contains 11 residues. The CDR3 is CASSRGDTQYF. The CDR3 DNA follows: TGTGCCAGCAGCCGAGGGGACACCCAGTACTTC.

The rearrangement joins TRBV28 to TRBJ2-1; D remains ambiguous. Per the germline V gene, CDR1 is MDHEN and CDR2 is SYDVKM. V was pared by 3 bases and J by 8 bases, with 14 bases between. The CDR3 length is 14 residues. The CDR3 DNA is TGTGCCAGCAGTTTTTTCGCCAATTCCTATGAGCAGTTCTTC. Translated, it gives CASSFFANSYEQFF.

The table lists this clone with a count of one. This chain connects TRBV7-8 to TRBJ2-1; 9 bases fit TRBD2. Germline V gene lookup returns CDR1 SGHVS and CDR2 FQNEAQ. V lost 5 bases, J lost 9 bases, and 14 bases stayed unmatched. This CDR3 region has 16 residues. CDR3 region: CASSPRLAGAPSEQFF. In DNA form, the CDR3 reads TGTGCCAGCAGCCCGAGGTTAGCGGGAGCCCCGAGTGAGCAGTTCTTC.

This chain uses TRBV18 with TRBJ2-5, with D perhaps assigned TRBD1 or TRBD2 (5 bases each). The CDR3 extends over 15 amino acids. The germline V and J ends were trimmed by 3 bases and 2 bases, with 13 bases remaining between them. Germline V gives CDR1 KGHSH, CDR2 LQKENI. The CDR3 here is CASSPQWGKQETQYF. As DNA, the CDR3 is TGTGCCAGCTCACCCCAGTGGGGGAAACAAGAGACCCAGTACTTC.

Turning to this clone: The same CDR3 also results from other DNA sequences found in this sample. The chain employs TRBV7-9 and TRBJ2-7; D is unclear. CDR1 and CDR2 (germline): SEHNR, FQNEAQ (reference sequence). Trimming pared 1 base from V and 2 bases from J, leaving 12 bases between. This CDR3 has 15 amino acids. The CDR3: CASSLGPGTTYEQYF. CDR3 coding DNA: TGTGCCAGCAGCTTAGGGCCCGGCACCACCTACGAGCAGTACTTC.

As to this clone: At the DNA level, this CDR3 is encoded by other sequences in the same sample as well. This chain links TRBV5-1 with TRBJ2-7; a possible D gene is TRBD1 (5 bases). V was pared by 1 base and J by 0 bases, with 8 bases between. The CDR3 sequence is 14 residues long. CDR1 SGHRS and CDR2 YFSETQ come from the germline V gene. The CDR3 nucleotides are TGCGCCAGCAGCTTGAGCAGGGACTCCTACGAGCAGTACTTC. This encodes CASSLSRDSYEQYF.